These 27 T cell receptor beta chains were sequenced from one sample in a study of T-cell memory formation after mild COVID-19. TCRdb used MiXCR to reprocess the 5' RACE reads, holding one entry per CDR3 protein. Of about 150,000 distinct CDR3 sequences listed, roughly 15% are singletons. What was sequenced was PBMCs or a T cell subset sorted from them (not recorded which). The receptor set was obtained from an adult woman who had mild COVID-19 (a few samples of this study predate the infection). Cell type and time point are not known.

On this clonotype itself: One end of the junction varies from germline; a read error may be responsible. The V gene is TRBV5-1, the J gene TRBJ1-1; D not certain. This CDR3 spans 14 amino acids. CDR1 and CDR2 (germline): SGHRS, YFSETQ. The CDR3 is CASRLGIENTEAFF. CDR3 coding DNA: TGCGCCAGCAGATTGGGAATCGAGAACACTGAAGCTTTCTTT.

The chain has TRBV27 and TRBJ1-2; D uncertain. CDR3 length: 13 residues. The germline V gene encodes CDR1 MNHEY and CDR2 SMNVEV (reference sequence). The V end was cut by 0 bases, the J end by 1 base, with 3 bases between. CDR3 nucleotide sequence: TGTGCCAGCAGTTTATCGCGTAACTATGGCTACACCTTC. The encoded protein is CASSLSRNYGYTF.

Many counts were recorded for this clonotype. The chain joins TRBV7-8 to TRBJ2-5, with 9 nucleotides matching TRBD2. Trimming took 4 bases from V and 5 from J; bases not matched to a gene: 14. The CDR3 contains 17 residues. The germline CDR1 and CDR2 sequences are SGHVS and FQNEAQ. CDR3 residues: CASSSTAWREGRETQYF. CDR3 DNA: TGTGCCAGCAGCTCGACAGCCTGGCGGGAGGGCCGTGAGACCCAGTACTTC.

The chain joins TRBV20-1 to TRBJ2-5; D might be TRBD1 or TRBD2, each matching 6 bases. This CDR3 has 14 residues. Trimming shortened V by 5 bases and J by 0 bases, and 13 bases separated the two germline ends. Germline loops: CDR1 DFQATT, CDR2 SNEGSKA (reference sequence). CDR3: CSARGLWHQETQYF. In nucleotides, the CDR3 is TGCAGTGCTCGGGGGCTATGGCACCAAGAGACCCAGTACTTC.

The sample holds a few counts of this clonotype. The J gene is TRBJ2-1, the V gene TRBV7-2, with a weak D call TRBD2 (5 bases). CDR3 length: 16 amino acids. Germline V gene sequence: CDR1 SGHTA, CDR2 FQGNSA. V was pared by 5 bases and J by 1 base, with 15 bases between. The CDR3 DNA reads TGTGCCAGCAGCCGTCCCGGAGCGGCATCCTACAATGAGCAGTTCTTC. This sequence encodes CASSRPGAASYNEQFF.

This chain links TRBV4-2 with TRBJ2-7; no reliable D call. This CDR3 contains 13 residues. V was shortened by 0 bases and J by 4 bases, with 7 bases between the two germline ends. Per the germline V gene, CDR1 is LGHNA and CDR2 is YNFKEQ. As DNA, the CDR3 is TGTGCCAGCAGCCAAGATTCTTCATACGAGCAGTACTTC. Translated, it gives CASSQDSSYEQYF.

V and J are TRBV18 and TRBJ1-2; D gene uncertain. Per the germline V gene, CDR1 is KGHSH and CDR2 is LQKENI. CDR3 length: 14 residues. V lost 2 bases to trimming and J lost 1 base, with 8 bases between them. Here the CDR3 DNA reads TGTGCCAGCTCACCATTCGAGGGTAACTATGGCTACACCTTC. Encoded protein: CASSPFEGNYGYTF.

The V and J genes are TRBV12-3 or TRBV12-4 and TRBJ2-3; 9 bases are shared with TRBD2. This CDR3 region has 12 residues. With V trimmed by 3 bases and J by 11 bases, 3 bases remained unmatched. CDR3 protein: CASSFETSGQYF. The CDR3 DNA reads as TGTGCCAGCAGTTTCGAGACTAGCGGGCAGTATTTT.

This chain connects TRBV7-6 to TRBJ2-7; D is perhaps TRBD1 (5 bases). V lost 1 base to trimming and J lost 4 bases, with 11 bases between them. The CDR3 is 14 amino acids. The germline CDR1 and CDR2 sequences are SGHVS and FNYEAQ. DNA for the CDR3: TGTGCCAGCAGCTTAGTTGGGGCGCCGTACGAGCAGTACTTC. This translates into CASSLVGAPYEQYF.

In DNA form, the CDR3 reads TGTGCCAGCGCCGGGGCACCGGGCACTGAAGCTTTCTTT. As protein: CASAGAPGTEAFF. The V call is TRBV7-8, the J call TRBJ1-1; D might be TRBD1 (5 bases). V was shortened by 8 bases and J by 4 bases, with 14 bases between the two germline ends. The CDR3 is 13 amino acids. Germline CDR1 SGHVS, CDR2 FQNEAQ.

J is TRBJ1-6 and V is TRBV12-3 or TRBV12-4; unclear D gene. This CDR3 contains 13 residues. V gave up 1 base and J gave up 7 bases, with 5 bases separating them. The CDR3 here is CASSLDGNSPLHF. CDR3 bases: TGTGCCAGCAGTTTAGACGGGAATTCACCCCTCCACTTT.

This clonotype showed up many times. The rearrangement uses TRBV27 and TRBJ2-1; D perhaps matches TRBD1 (5 bases). The germline V and J ends were trimmed by 5 bases and 5 bases, with 19 bases remaining between them. The CDR3 consists of 16 residues. In germline, CDR1 is MNHEY, CDR2 SMNVEV (reference sequence). CDR3 bases: TGTGCCAGCAGTCCCCGAGGCCCCCACAGGAACAATGAGCAGTTCTTC. Translating it yields CASSPRGPHRNNEQFF.

This clonotype was detected many times. The CDR3 DNA reads as TGTGCCACCAGGGGTATTGGAATGAACACTGAAGCTTTCTTT. Protein: CATRGIGMNTEAFF. The rearrangement links TRBV24-1 to TRBJ1-1; D gene uncertain. The CDR3 sequence is 14 residues long. Deletions cut 7 bases from V and 0 bases from J, with 11 bases between. Germline V gives CDR1 KGHDR, CDR2 SFDVKD.

V usage is TRBV2 and J usage is TRBJ2-3, with TRBD2 identical over 7 bases. This CDR3 contains 14 residues. V was clipped by 11 bases and J by 2 bases; unmatched bases: 10. Germline V gene lookup returns CDR1 SNHLY and CDR2 FYNNEI. The CDR3: CAQGWSGITDTQYF. The CDR3 DNA follows: TGTGCCCAAGGTTGGAGCGGGATCACAGATACGCAGTATTTT.

The V call is TRBV7-9, the J call TRBJ2-1, with 11 nucleotides matching TRBD2. The CDR3 loop spans 13 amino acids. Germline V gene sequence: CDR1 SEHNR, CDR2 FQNEAQ (reference sequence). The ends lost 8 bases at V and 7 bases at J; junction bases unmatched: 4. The CDR3 region is CASLLAGANEQFF. CDR3 nucleotides: TGTGCCAGCTTACTAGCGGGAGCGAATGAGCAGTTCTTC.

This clonotype has only a few counts. The rearrangement links TRBV5-1 to TRBJ2-3; TRBD1 aligns across 9 bases. Germline loops: CDR1 SGHRS, CDR2 YFSETQ. The CDR3 contains 14 residues. After removal of 3 bases from V and 5 bases from J, the junction contained 4 bases not matched to a gene. CDR3: CASSSGQGGDTQYF. The DNA of the CDR3 is TGCGCCAGCAGCTCGGGACAGGGTGGAGATACGCAGTATTTT.

V is TRBV20-1 and J is TRBJ2-3; 15 nucleotides agree with TRBD2. CDR1 is DFQATT, CDR2 SNEGSKA, per germline (reference sequence). CDR3 length equals 15 residues. J gave up 7 bases and V 3 bases, and 5 bases lay outside the gene matches. CDR3 protein: CSASDGLAGGYTQYF. CDR3 nucleotides: TGCAGTGCTAGTGACGGACTAGCGGGGGGGTATACGCAGTATTTT.

The rearrangement uses TRBV2 and TRBJ1-2, with 7 bases that match TRBD1. With V trimmed by 5 bases and J by 7 bases, 7 bases remained unmatched. CDR3 length: 13 residues. Germline V CDR1 and CDR2: SNHLY, FYNNEI. The CDR3 loop is CASSRTGMPGYTF. CDR3 DNA: TGTGCCAGCAGTAGGACAGGAATGCCTGGCTACACCTTC.

This clonotype was recorded a few times. The chain links TRBV29-1 to TRBJ2-7; D is undetermined. The CDR3 consists of 14 residues. Trimming removed 3 bases from V and 0 bases from J, with 12 bases in between. Germline V gives CDR1 SQVTM, CDR2 ANQGSEA. The CDR3 spells CSVEVGGSSYEQYF. The CDR3 DNA sequence: TGCAGCGTTGAGGTTGGTGGAAGCTCCTACGAGCAGTACTTC.

V is TRBV2 and J is TRBJ2-1, with D hard to call. The V end was cut by 0 bases, the J end by 6 bases, with 6 bases between. The CDR3 is made up of 13 amino acids. Germline V gene lookup returns CDR1 SNHLY and CDR2 FYNNEI. DNA of the CDR3: TGTGCCAGCAGTGAAGCGCACGTCAATGAGCAGTTCTTC. This encodes CASSEAHVNEQFF.

The chain combines TRBV13 with TRBJ2-1; weak D call: TRBD1 (6 bases). Germline loops: CDR1 PRHDT, CDR2 FYEKMQ (reference sequence). V gave up 0 bases and J gave up 7 bases, with 13 bases separating them. CDR3 length: 15 residues. This chain's CDR3 is CASSLGTGQRNEQFF. As DNA, the CDR3 is TGTGCCAGCAGCTTAGGCACGGGACAAAGGAATGAGCAGTTCTTC. The complete variable domain, with remaining parts taken from reference TRBV13 and TRBJ2-1, reads AAGVIQSPRHLIKEKRETATLKCYPIPRHDTVYWYQQGPGQDPQFLISFYEKMQSDKGSIPDRFSAQQFSDYHSELNMSSLELGDSALYFCASSLGTGQRNEQFFGPGTRLTVL.

This clonotype appeared a few times. The chain uses TRBV20-1 and TRBJ1-5; TRBD1 is a possible D gene (5 bases). Germline CDR1 and CDR2: DFQATT and SNEGSKA (reference sequence). This CDR3 is 14 amino acids long. V was shortened by 3 bases and J by 2 bases, with 11 bases between the two germline ends. The DNA for the CDR3 is TGCAGTGCTAGCGGGGGTATGGGCAATCAGCCCCAGCATTTT. It translates to CSASGGMGNQPQHF.

The rearrangement uses TRBV5-1 and TRBJ2-5; no definite D call. The CDR3 spans 13 residues. Germline lookup yields CDR1 SGHRS and CDR2 YFSETQ. V lost 4 bases to trimming and J lost 1 base, with 8 bases between them. The CDR3 loop reads CASSRNVQETQYF. The CDR3 DNA reads as TGCGCCAGCAGCCGGAACGTCCAAGAGACCCAGTACTTC.

The chain has TRBV6-1 and TRBJ2-2; D is unresolved. This CDR3 is built from 12 residues. From germline, CDR1 is MNHNS and CDR2 SASEGT. The V end was cut by 7 bases, the J end by 1 base, with 4 bases between. The CDR3 DNA sequence: TGTGCCAGCACAAAGAACACCGGGGAGCTGTTTTTT. Protein: CASTKNTGELFF.

CDR3 in amino acids: CASRAPGQDNYGYTF. The CDR3 DNA reads as TGTGCCAGCAGAGCACCGGGACAGGATAACTATGGCTACACCTTC. The chain uses TRBV6-5 and TRBJ1-2; the match to TRBD1 covers 8 bases. Germline V gene sequence: CDR1 MNHEY, CDR2 SVGAGI. The V segment lost 6 bases and the J segment 1 base; nucleotides outside the gene matches: 7. The CDR3 is 15 residues long.

This rearrangement joins TRBV9 to TRBJ1-5; 9 bases are shared with TRBD1. CDR3 length: 19 amino acids. J gave up 1 base and V 3 bases, and 14 bases lay outside the gene matches. Germline loops: CDR1 SGDLS, CDR2 YYNGEE. The CDR3 here is CASSGQGDLRGLSNQPQHF. The CDR3 DNA reads TGTGCCAGCAGCGGACAGGGGGATCTTAGAGGTTTGAGCAATCAGCCCCAGCATTTT.

This clonotype was observed a few times. V usage is TRBV5-6 and J usage is TRBJ2-7; 12 bases align to TRBD2. In germline, CDR1 is SGHDT, CDR2 YYEEEE. J lost 1 base, V lost 4 bases, and 21 bases had no gene match. The CDR3 is 21 amino acids. Here the CDR3 reads CASSAGWASGGAHSPSYEQYF. In DNA, the CDR3 is TGTGCCAGCAGCGCGGGATGGGCTAGCGGGGGGGCCCACTCTCCTTCCTACGAGCAGTACTTC.